The 19 T cell receptor beta chains below all came from one sample that was sequenced in a study of identical twins. TCRdb used MiXCR to reprocess the 5' RACE reads, holding one entry per CDR3 protein. The sample holds about 890,000 distinct CDR3 sequences, roughly an eighth seen once. These records were also assigned to another study, of yellow fever vaccine responses in identical twins.

Source material: PBMCs. All receptors come from a woman aged 18-29 years in good health.

The chain combines TRBV6-5 with TRBJ1-6; no clear D gene. Germline V gene sequence: CDR1 MNHEY, CDR2 SVGAGI. The CDR3 consists of 16 residues. The V end lost 2 bases, the J end lost 0 bases, and 8 bases lay between the germline ends. The CDR3 nucleotides read TGTGCCAGCAGTTACCAGGCTAGCTCCTATAATTCACCCCTCCACTTT. Amino acids: CASSYQASSYNSPLHF.

This clonotype was detected a few times. The chain has TRBV6-4 and TRBJ1-2, with D uncertain. Germline CDR1 reads MRHNA; CDR2 reads SNTAGT. The CDR3 is made up of 11 amino acids. Trimming stripped 6 bases from V and 8 bases from J, with 10 bases between. The CDR3 DNA is TGTGCCAGCAGATCAACGGGGGGCTACACCTTC. Its protein product is CASRSTGGYTF.

This chain connects TRBV25-1 to TRBJ2-1, with 13 bases fitting TRBD2. Germline V CDR1 and CDR2: MGHDK, SYGVNS. V shed 7 bases and J 5 bases; nucleotides not matched to a gene: 5. This CDR3 region has 15 residues. Here the CDR3 DNA reads TGTGCCAGCACCCAAGGGACTAGCGGGAACAATGAGCAGTTCTTC. Amino acids: CASTQGTSGNNEQFF.

This clonotype came up a few times. This chain uses TRBV12-3 or TRBV12-4 with TRBJ2-5, with TRBD1 matching 8 bases. V lost 4 bases to trimming and J lost 1 base; unmatched junction nucleotides: 11. CDR3 length equals 17 residues. The CDR3 DNA reads TGTGCCAGCAGTTCCGGGGACAGGAGGTTCGTCCAAGAGACCCAGTACTTC. Translation gives CASSSGDRRFVQETQYF.

CDR3 protein: CASSSTPGHFTDTQYF. CDR3 sequence (DNA): TGTGCCAGCAGTTCGACCCCGGGACACTTCACAGATACGCAGTATTTT. V and J are TRBV27 and TRBJ2-3; perhaps TRBD1 as D (6 bases). This CDR3 is 16 amino acids long. CDR1 MNHEY and CDR2 SMNVEV come from the germline V gene (reference sequence). The V end lost 4 bases, the J end lost 2 bases, and 16 bases lay between the germline ends.

This clonotype was observed a handful of times. The chain has TRBV27 and TRBJ2-6, with 11 bases aligning to TRBD1. From germline, CDR1 is MNHEY and CDR2 SMNVEV (reference sequence). The CDR3 totals 17 residues. V gave up 4 bases and J gave up 2 bases; unmatched junction bases: 4. The CDR3 DNA is TGTGCCAGCAGTTCTCGGGGACAGGGGGCTGGGGCCAACGTCCTGACTTTC. This encodes CASSSRGQGAGANVLTF.

The chain recombines TRBV28 with TRBJ1-4, with D perhaps matching TRBD1 (6 bases). Germline lookup yields CDR1 MDHEN and CDR2 SYDVKM. The CDR3 loop spans 14 amino acids. Trimming cost V 6 bases and J 11 bases, with 19 bases left between them. CDR3 region: CASRQTGALWKLFF. For the CDR3, the DNA is TGTGCCAGCAGGCAGACAGGAGCTTTATGGAAACTGTTTTTT.

This clonotype was seen a handful of times. The genes are TRBV7-9 and TRBJ1-2; D is undetermined. V was clipped by 1 base and J by 3 bases, with 12 bases between them. The CDR3 runs to 15 residues. CDR1 and CDR2 from the germline V gene are SEHNR and FQNEAQ (reference sequence). The CDR3 coding sequence is TGTGCCAGCAGCTTAGGGGTAGAGAAGCACTATGGCTACACCTTC. This encodes CASSLGVEKHYGYTF.

This chain uses TRBV6-1 with TRBJ1-6; D uncertain. V was shortened by 8 bases and J by 10 bases, with 18 bases between the two germline ends. This CDR3 spans 14 amino acids. From germline, CDR1 is MNHNS and CDR2 SASEGT. DNA of the CDR3: TGTGCCAGCGGGGTGCGAGGCGGAAGGTCACCCCTCCACTTT. Protein sequence: CASGVRGGRSPLHF.

The chain couples TRBV5-1 to TRBJ2-1; D may be TRBD1 or TRBD2 (5 bases each). Trimming took 2 bases from V and 8 from J, leaving 11 bases between them. The CDR3 covers 13 residues. Per germline, CDR1 SGHRS and CDR2 YFSETQ. CDR3 sequence reads: CASSFGGADEQFF. CDR3 sequence (DNA): TGCGCCAGCAGCTTTGGGGGAGCGGATGAGCAGTTCTTC.

This chain connects TRBV11-2 to TRBJ2-1; the match to TRBD2 covers 12 bases. There are 17 residues in the CDR3. CDR1 and CDR2 from the germline V gene are SGHAT and FQNNGV. V was pared by 5 bases and J by 9 bases, with 14 bases of the junction left unmatched. The CDR3 region has the DNA TGTGCCAGCAGCAAGTCCCCCGGACTAGCGGGGTGGGGTGAGCAGTTCTTC. Amino acids: CASSKSPGLAGWGEQFF. Full variable domain (outside the CDR3, taken from reference TRBV11-2 and TRBJ2-1): EAGVAQSPRYKIIEKRQSVAFWCNPISGHATLYWYQQILGQGPKLLIQFQNNGVVDDSQLPKDRFSAERLKGVDSTLKIQPAKLEDSAVYLCASSKSPGLAGWGEQFFGPGTRLTVL.

This clonotype was seen only a few times. The chain recombines TRBV6-1 with TRBJ2-7; D might be TRBD1 (6 bases). V lost 6 bases to trimming and J lost 2 bases, with 14 bases between them. Germline loops: CDR1 MNHNS, CDR2 SASEGT. The CDR3 is 14 residues long. This chain's CDR3 is CASRTGTTTYEQYV. The CDR3 coding sequence is TGTGCCAGCAGAACCGGGACAACGACCTACGAGCAGTACGTC.

This clonotype has a count of ten or more. The chain joins TRBV29-1 to TRBJ2-1; tentatively, D is TRBD1 (5 bases). Looked up from germline, CDR1 is SQVTM and CDR2 is ANQGSEA. Trimming stripped 7 bases from V and 9 bases from J, with 13 bases between. The CDR3 totals 11 residues. The CDR3 sequence: CSALRGLEQFF. The CDR3 DNA reads TGCAGCGCCCTAAGGGGTCTTGAGCAGTTCTTC.

V gene TRBV2 combines with J gene TRBJ1-1, with D tentatively TRBD1 (6 bases). This CDR3 is built from 15 residues. CDR1 and CDR2 from the germline V gene are SNHLY and FYNNEI. V lost 8 bases and J 4 bases, leaving 20 bases between the germline ends. The CDR3 reads CASSKANREVTEAFF. CDR3 in DNA: TGTGCCAGCTCAAAGGCAAACAGGGAGGTCACTGAAGCTTTCTTT.

This clonotype has at least ten counts. The chain couples TRBV4-1 to TRBJ2-3; 9 bases are shared with TRBD2. The V and J ends lost 0 bases and 5 bases, in that order; junction bases with no gene match: 9. The germline V gene encodes CDR1 MGHRA and CDR2 YSYEKL. This CDR3 spans 17 amino acids. CDR3 residues: CASSQEGAGGLVDTQYF. The CDR3 DNA sequence: TGCGCCAGCAGCCAAGAAGGCGCGGGGGGGCTTGTAGATACGCAGTATTTT.

For this clonotype: A read error may be the cause here, since a much bigger clone is one base away. The rearrangement joins TRBV11-2 to TRBJ2-2; D is ambiguous. Trimming stripped 5 bases from V and 6 bases from J, with 7 bases between. CDR1 and CDR2 from the germline V gene are SGHAT and FQNNGV. The CDR3 contains 12 residues. The CDR3 loop reads CASSHGAGELFF. The CDR3 DNA reads TGTGCCAGCAGCCATGGGGCCGGGGAGCTGTTTTTT.

V usage is TRBV6-5 and J usage is TRBJ2-3; D perhaps matches TRBD2 (5 bases). The germline CDR1 and CDR2 sequences are MNHEY and SVGAGI. The CDR3 is 15 amino acids. Deletions cut 0 bases from V and 4 bases from J, with 11 bases between. CDR3 sequence reads: CASSYSRGGPDTQYF. The CDR3 coding sequence is TGTGCCAGCAGTTACTCCCGGGGTGGCCCAGATACGCAGTATTTT.

This clonotype came up a few times. The genes are TRBV12-3 or TRBV12-4 and TRBJ2-1; TRBD2 might be the D (6 bases). The V and J ends lost 5 bases and 4 bases respectively, with 18 bases between them. The CDR3 has 16 amino acids. The CDR3 bases are TGTGCCAGCAGTGCGCGGGGAGTTCGGGGGTACAATGAGCAGTTCTTC. As protein: CASSARGVRGYNEQFF.

The genes are TRBV9 and TRBJ2-7, with TRBD2 matching over 9 bases. The CDR3 runs to 15 residues. With 0 bases clipped from V and 0 bases from J, the junction kept 1 base outside the gene matches. Germline V gene data show CDR1 as SGDLS and CDR2 as YYNGEE. CDR3 amino acids: CASSVGTSDSYEQYF. Here the CDR3 DNA reads TGTGCCAGCAGCGTAGGGACTAGCGACTCCTACGAGCAGTACTTC.